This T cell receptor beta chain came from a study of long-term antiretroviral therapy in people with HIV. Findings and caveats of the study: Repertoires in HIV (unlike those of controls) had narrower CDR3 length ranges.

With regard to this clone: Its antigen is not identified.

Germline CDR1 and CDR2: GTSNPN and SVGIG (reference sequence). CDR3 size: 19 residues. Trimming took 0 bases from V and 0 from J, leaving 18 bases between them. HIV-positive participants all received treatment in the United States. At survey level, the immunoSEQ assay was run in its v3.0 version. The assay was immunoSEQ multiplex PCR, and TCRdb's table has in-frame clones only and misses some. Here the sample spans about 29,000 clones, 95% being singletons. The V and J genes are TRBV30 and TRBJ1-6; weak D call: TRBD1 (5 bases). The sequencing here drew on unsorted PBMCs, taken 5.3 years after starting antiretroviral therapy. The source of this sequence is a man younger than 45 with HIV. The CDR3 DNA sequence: TGTGCCTGGAGTGTACACACCGGGACTCTTTTCTCCTATAATTCACCCCTCCACTTT. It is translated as CAWSVHTGTLFSYNSPLHF.